Below, 23 T cell receptor beta chains from the same sample are listed, as sequenced in a study of T cells in Graves' hyperthyroidism and ophthalmopathy (dated by TCRdb to between 2018 and 2021). Library preparation was by multiplex PCR. The data were produced on an Illumina HiSeq 2000. The TCR beta CDR3 regions were amplified from RNA transcripts. The TCR CDR3 was subjected to a first round of RT-PCR using the HTBI primer set and the Qiagen OneStep RT-PCR kit. TCRdb took the public reads, trimmed them with fastp at Q25, ran MiXCR for clone calling and kept in-frame beta chains. When rows share a CDR3 protein, they turn into one entry using the most common DNA and genes. The sample profile shows around 600,000 distinct CDR3 sequences; approximately 42% of them were found once. The ten largest make up less than 9.5% of the sample. The sequenced sample consisted of peripheral blood or thyroid tissue (not recorded which). The receptors were sampled from an adult man with Graves' disease, either hyperthyroidism or ophthalmopathy (not recorded which).

J is TRBJ2-2 and V is TRBV10-3; 12 nucleotides agree with TRBD1. J was trimmed by 8 bases and V by 6 bases; bases with no gene match: 4. The germline V gene encodes CDR1 ENHRY and CDR2 SYGVKD. This CDR3 has 14 residues. CDR3 nucleotide sequence: TGTGCCATCAGCGGGACAGGGGGCGCGGGGGAGCTGTTTTTT. This codes for CAISGTGGAGELFF.

This rearrangement joins TRBV2 to TRBJ2-7; 12 nucleotides align to TRBD2. This CDR3 is 14 amino acids long. Germline lookup yields CDR1 SNHLY and CDR2 FYNNEI. V was clipped by 2 bases and J by 7 bases; unmatched bases: 3. CDR3 in amino acids: CASSELAGGGEQYF. For the CDR3, the DNA is TGTGCCAGCAGTGAACTAGCGGGAGGGGGTGAGCAGTACTTC.

Concerning this clonotype itself: One end of the junction varies from germline; a read error may be responsible. This sequence joins TRBV7-3 and TRBJ2-7, with D possibly matching TRBD2 (6 bases). Germline V gene sequence: CDR1 SGHTA, CDR2 FQGTGA. The CDR3 is 14 residues long. The DNA of the CDR3 is TGTGTCAGCAGCTTCGGAGGGCCGGGGTACGAGCAGTACTTC. Its translation: CVSSFGGPGYEQYF.

This chain uses TRBV20-1 with TRBJ1-4, with D unclear. This CDR3 contains 15 residues. Per germline, CDR1 DFQATT and CDR2 SNEGSKA (reference sequence). The V and J ends lost 1 base and 1 base respectively, with 10 bases between them. The CDR3 DNA reads TGCAGTGCTAGAGTCCCGGGAAAAACTAATGAAAAACTGTTTTTT. It is translated as CSARVPGKTNEKLFF.

This sequence joins TRBV7-8 and TRBJ1-4; a possible D gene is TRBD1 (5 bases). The CDR3 has 19 amino acids. CDR1 is SGHVS, CDR2 FQNEAQ, per germline. V dropped 5 bases and J dropped 5 bases, with 27 bases sitting between them. This CDR3 reads CASSRTAWTSGTNNEKLFF. The CDR3 coding sequence is TGTGCCAGCAGCCGAACCGCTTGGACTAGCGGGACCAACAATGAAAAACTGTTTTTT.

This sequence joins TRBV6-5 and TRBJ1-5; D uncertain. Germline CDR1 is MNHEY and CDR2 is SVGAGI. The CDR3 has 14 residues. Trimming cost V 5 bases and J 6 bases, with 14 bases left between them. In nucleotides, the CDR3 is TGTGCCAGCAGTGAACAAGTTAAAGGTCAGCCCCAGCATTTT. Its protein is CASSEQVKGQPQHF.

The chain has TRBV7-8 and TRBJ2-6; 10 bases are shared with TRBD2. Germline CDR1 is SGHVS and CDR2 is FQNEAQ. This CDR3 is built from 15 residues. J gave up 4 bases and V 6 bases, and 3 bases lay outside the gene matches. CDR3 coding DNA: TGTGCCAGCAGACCACTAGCGGGAGGGGCCAACGTCCTGACTTTC. It translates to CASRPLAGGANVLTF.

V gene TRBV2 combines with J gene TRBJ1-4, with a possible D match to TRBD1 (6 bases). The CDR3 has 15 amino acids. V was pared by 7 bases and J by 4 bases, with 16 bases between. The germline gives CDR1 SNHLY, CDR2 FYNNEI. The CDR3 loop is CASNRDGTFNEKLFF. In DNA form, the CDR3 reads TGTGCCAGCAACAGGGACGGAACATTTAATGAAAAACTGTTTTTT.

The CDR3 reads CAISESGQGKYGYTF. In DNA form, the CDR3 reads TGTGCCATCAGTGAGTCGGGACAGGGCAAGTATGGCTACACCTTC. J is TRBJ1-2 and V is TRBV10-3; TRBD1 matches 9 bases. This CDR3 is built from 15 residues. Unmatched junction bases numbered 4, after V lost 0 bases and J lost 5 bases. The germline V gene encodes CDR1 ENHRY and CDR2 SYGVKD.

This clonotype showed up just a few times. The rearrangement uses TRBV6-5 and TRBJ1-6; 9 nucleotides agree with TRBD1. Germline lookup yields CDR1 MNHEY and CDR2 SVGAGI. CDR3 length: 17 amino acids. The V and J ends lost 6 bases and 6 bases, in that order; junction bases with no gene match: 12. The CDR3 nucleotides are TGTGCCAGCAGCCCGGACAGGGGAGGACTTTCTAATTCACCCCTCCACTTT. This codes for CASSPDRGGLSNSPLHF.

The chain carries TRBV12-3 or TRBV12-4 and TRBJ2-5; perhaps TRBD2 as D (5 bases). The CDR3 has 14 residues. Deletions cut 4 bases from V and 5 bases from J, with 14 bases between. CDR3 sequence: CASSSDRGYETQYF. The CDR3 region has the DNA TGTGCCAGCAGTTCGGACCGGGGATACGAGACCCAGTACTTC.

This clonotype has at least ten counts. The V gene is TRBV12-3 or TRBV12-4, the J gene TRBJ1-1; D is possibly TRBD1 (6 bases). This CDR3 comprises 13 residues. V was shortened by 6 bases and J by 3 bases, with 11 bases between the two germline ends. The CDR3 loop is CASSPTGYTEAFF. Here the CDR3 DNA reads TGTGCCAGCAGCCCCACAGGGTACACTGAAGCTTTCTTT.

The table lists this clonotype with a few counts. The V and J genes are TRBV5-4 and TRBJ1-3; D perhaps matches TRBD1 (5 bases). Trimming took 2 bases from V and 0 from J, leaving 9 bases between them. The germline V gene encodes CDR1 SGHNT and CDR2 YYREEE (reference sequence). The CDR3 runs to 15 residues. The DNA of the CDR3 is TGTGCCAGCAGCTTCGGACACACCTCTGGAAACACCATATATTTT. It translates to CASSFGHTSGNTIYF.

In this sample, this clonotype turned up many times. The rearrangement links TRBV29-1 to TRBJ1-1; D ambiguous. Trimming cost V 3 bases and J 8 bases, with 10 bases left between them. CDR1 is SQVTM, CDR2 ANQGSEA, per germline. CDR3 length equals 11 residues. The CDR3 sequence is CSVEEGREAFF. CDR3 in DNA: TGCAGCGTTGAGGAGGGTAGGGAAGCTTTCTTT. The full variable domain, completed using reference TRBV29-1 and TRBJ1-1, is SAVISQKPSRDICQRGTSLTIQCQVDSQVTMMFWYRQQPGQSLTLIATANQGSEATYESGFVIDKFPISRPNLTFSTLTVSNMSPEDSSIYLCSVEEGREAFFGQGTRLTVV.

On this clonotype: Given a much more abundant clone one base away, this may be a read error. The chain has TRBV24-1 and TRBJ1-2, with 9 nucleotides matching TRBD1. CDR3 length equals 13 residues. The junction had 9 bases not matched to a gene; V was cut back by 11 bases and J by 6 bases. Germline-derived CDR1 and CDR2 are KGHDR and SFDVKD. CDR3: CASRGQGLDGYTF. For the CDR3, the DNA is TGTGCCAGCAGGGGACAGGGCCTGGATGGCTACACCTTC.

The CDR3 nucleotides are TGTGCCAGCAGCCTGACAGGGGCTGGAAACTATGGCTACACCTTC. Translation: CASSLTGAGNYGYTF. The rearrangement joins TRBV7-2 to TRBJ1-2, with 8 nucleotides matching TRBD1. The J segment lost 2 bases and the V segment lost 5 bases, leaving 7 bases of the junction unmatched. This CDR3 is built from 15 residues. Germline CDR1 reads SGHTA; CDR2 reads FQGNSA. Full variable domain (rest looked up from reference TRBV7-2 and TRBJ1-2): GAGVSQSPSNKVTEKGKDVELRCDPISGHTALYWYRQSLGQGLEFLIYFQGNSAPDKSGLPSDRFSAERTGGSVSTLTIQRTQQEDSAVYLCASSLTGAGNYGYTFGSGTRLTVV.

The rearrangement uses TRBV29-1 and TRBJ1-2, with 7 bases matching TRBD1. The CDR3 is 13 amino acids. Germline CDR1 SQVTM, CDR2 ANQGSEA. Here the CDR3 reads CSYRDRVNYGYTF. In DNA, the CDR3 is TGCAGTTACCGAGACAGGGTGAACTATGGCTACACCTTC.

The chain has TRBV9 and TRBJ1-4, with a tentative D call TRBD1 (6 bases). The CDR3 is 16 amino acids. V was shortened by 7 bases and J by 0 bases, with 16 bases between the two germline ends. From germline, CDR1 is SGDLS and CDR2 YYNGEE. CDR3: CASGAGRTATNEKLFF. As DNA, the CDR3 is TGTGCCAGCGGGGCTGGAAGGACAGCAACTAATGAAAAACTGTTTTTT.

This clonotype was seen repeatedly, ten times or more. The rearrangement joins TRBV2 to TRBJ1-5; a possible D gene is TRBD1 (6 bases). Between the trimmed V and J ends, which lost 6 bases and 0 bases, there was a span of 18 bases. CDR1 SNHLY and CDR2 FYNNEI come from the germline V gene. CDR3 length: 17 amino acids. The CDR3 bases are TGTGCCAGCAGGGCGACTCAGGGAGGGGGTAGCAATCAGCCCCAGCATTTT. It specifies CASRATQGGGSNQPQHF.

The count of this clonotype is one. V usage is TRBV9 and J usage is TRBJ1-1; D might be TRBD1 (5 bases). The CDR3 totals 15 residues. Between the trimmed V and J ends, which lost 2 bases and 2 bases, there was a span of 13 bases. The germline V gene encodes CDR1 SGDLS and CDR2 YYNGEE. DNA for the CDR3: TGTGCCAGCAGCGTCGCTGGGGGATTTAACACTGAAGCTTTCTTT. Residues: CASSVAGGFNTEAFF. Full variable domain (outside the CDR3, taken from reference TRBV9 and TRBJ1-1): DSGVTQTPKHLITATGQRVTLRCSPRSGDLSVYWYQQSLDQGLQFLIQYYNGEERAKGNILERFSAQQFPDLHSELNLSSLELGDSALYFCASSVAGGFNTEAFFGQGTRLTVV.

This clonotype was recorded at least ten times. This chain uses TRBV5-1 with TRBJ1-2; 7 positions match TRBD1. CDR1 SGHRS and CDR2 YFSETQ come from the germline V gene. The CDR3 has 14 amino acids. V was clipped by 2 bases and J by 6 bases; unmatched bases: 7. CDR3 DNA: TGCGCCAGCAGCTTTGACAGGGTCCCTGATGGCTACACCTTC. It is translated as CASSFDRVPDGYTF.

This chain joins TRBV7-6 and TRBJ2-7; D perhaps matches TRBD1 (6 bases). There are 15 residues in the CDR3. Germline loops: CDR1 SGHVS, CDR2 FNYEAQ. Trimming shortened V by 3 bases and J by 2 bases, and 14 bases separated the two germline ends. The CDR3 sequence is CASSLGTPVPYEQYF. The CDR3 region has the DNA TGTGCCAGCAGCTTGGGGACACCTGTTCCCTACGAGCAGTACTTC.

This clonotype was detected a few times. The chain is built from TRBV29-1 and TRBJ1-2; 7 bases map to TRBD1. The CDR3 length is 14 residues. CDR1 SQVTM and CDR2 ANQGSEA come from the germline V gene. V was pared by 6 bases and J by 8 bases, with 15 bases of the junction left unmatched. CDR3 region: CSVDTGQTGQGYTF. DNA of the CDR3: TGCAGCGTCGACACTGGCCAGACAGGGCAGGGCTACACCTTC.